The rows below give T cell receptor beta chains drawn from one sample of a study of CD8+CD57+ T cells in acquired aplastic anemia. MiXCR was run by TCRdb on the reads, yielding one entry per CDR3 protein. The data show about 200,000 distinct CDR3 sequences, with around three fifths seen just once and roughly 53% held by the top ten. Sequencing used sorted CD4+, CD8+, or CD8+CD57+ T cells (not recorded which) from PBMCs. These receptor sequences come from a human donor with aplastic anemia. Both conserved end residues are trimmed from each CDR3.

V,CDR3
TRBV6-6,ASSLLELGYT
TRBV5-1,ASSMPGTGVFGTDTQY
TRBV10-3,AISDLNRGHVTDTQY
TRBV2,ASSGTAPNYGYT
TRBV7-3,ASSLVIAGKDYEQY
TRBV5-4,ASSVGQGSSYEQY
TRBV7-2,ASGQEGPNQS
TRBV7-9,ASSPGTSGRTDTQY
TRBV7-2,ASSPNSNEKLF
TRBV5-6,ASSSTSFGETQY
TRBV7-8,ASSLAEGSYNEQF
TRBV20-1,SARDAITTYEQY
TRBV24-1,ATSDPTAGQSNTGELF
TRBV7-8,ASSATGTGELF
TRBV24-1,ATSDSGTGVGSYEQY
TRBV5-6,ASSHRVAGLTDTQY
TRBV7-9,ASSLESYSYEQY
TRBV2,ASSERTGNQPQH
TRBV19,ASSMGQGSEQY
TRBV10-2,ASLPGGYNEQF
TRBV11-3,ASSPATGSSYEQY
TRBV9,ASSGGVLDEQF
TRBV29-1,SVTPTSHEQY
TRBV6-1,ASSETSGGTDTQY
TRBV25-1,ASSEDRGNSPLH
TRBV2,ASSLTGQGARERY
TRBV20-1,SARAQGSYNEQF
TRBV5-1,ASAREEISTYNEQF
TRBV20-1,SARGTSWYEQY
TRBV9,ASSVGTSGGQETQY
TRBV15,ATSAETGDTQY
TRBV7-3,ASSLGLEYNEQF
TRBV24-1,ATSMGRDNSPLH
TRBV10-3,AISLSQGASDTQY
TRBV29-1,SVGKGQPSGANVLT
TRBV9,ASSVAPGNTIY
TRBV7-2,ASRGQGVWTQY
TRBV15,ATSSSTGPVEQY
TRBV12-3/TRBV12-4,ASNLRDGNTGELF
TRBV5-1,ASSSGGRSSYEQY
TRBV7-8,ASSLGMGGSGNTIY
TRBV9,ASSVSAGESNEQF
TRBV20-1,SARGLAGPDYEQY
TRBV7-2,ASSPVPNYGYT
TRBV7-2,ASSPTFWDVAF
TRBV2,ASTLRSGGYGYT
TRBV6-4,ASSDLASEYGEQF
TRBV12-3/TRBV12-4,ASSQRGVVDGYT
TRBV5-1,ASSLASGQGLDEQY
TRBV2,ASTGQGTVASAEAF
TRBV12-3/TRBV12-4,ASSFNPTGGRTQETQY
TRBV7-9,ASSRPRGGLAEETQY
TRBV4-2,ASSQTSGGLSSYNEQF
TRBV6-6,ASSYLGTGQMGQF